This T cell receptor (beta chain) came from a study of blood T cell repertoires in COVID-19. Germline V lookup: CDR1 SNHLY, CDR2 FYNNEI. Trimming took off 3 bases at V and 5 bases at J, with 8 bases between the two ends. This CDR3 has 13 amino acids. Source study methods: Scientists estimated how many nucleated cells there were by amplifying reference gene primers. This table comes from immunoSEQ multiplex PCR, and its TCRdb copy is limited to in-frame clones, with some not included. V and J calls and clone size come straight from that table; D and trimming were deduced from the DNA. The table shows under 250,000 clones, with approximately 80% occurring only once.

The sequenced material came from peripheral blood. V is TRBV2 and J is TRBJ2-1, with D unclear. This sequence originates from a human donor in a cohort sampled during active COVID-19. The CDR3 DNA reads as TGTGCCAGCAGTGAGGGCATTAACAATGAGCAGTTCTTC. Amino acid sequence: CASSEGINNEQFF.